A selection of T cell receptor beta chains follows, all from one sample in a study of CD8+ T cells in alopecia areata. Clones were sequenced by immunoSEQ multiplex PCR, and TCRdb holds only the in-frame ones, with some missing. The repertoire holds about 110,000 clones, with roughly three fifths as singletons. Material: CD4+ T cells sorted from blood, obtained at week 24, from a patient treated with tofacitinib. These receptors were obtained from a human donor with alopecia areata. CDR3s include the opening cysteine and the closing phenylalanine or tryptophan. D genes are given only for firm matches. Clone size is given for some rows only: seen once, a few or many times, or a class if the clone is expanded.

v_call	d_call	clone_size	j_call	cdr3_aa	cdr3_nt
TRBV19	.	.	TRBJ2-5	CASSNANQGTQYF	TGTGCCAGTAGTAACGCGAACCAGGGGACCCAGTACTTC
TRBV4-3	.	.	TRBJ1-6	CASSQRRSYNSPLHF	TGCGCCAGCAGCCAACGCCGCTCCTATAATTCACCCCTCCACTTT
TRBV29-1	.	few	TRBJ1-5	CSVEEGGNQPQHF	TGCAGCGTTGAGGAGGGGGGCAATCAGCCCCAGCATTTT
TRBV4-3	.	.	TRBJ1-3	CASSQGASGNTIYF	TGCGCCAGCAGCCAGGGGGCTTCTGGAAACACCATATATTTT
TRBV9	.	.	TRBJ2-5	CASSVSNQETQYF	TGTGCCAGCAGCGTTTCGAATCAAGAGACCCAGTACTTC
TRBV27	TRBD1	.	TRBJ2-7	CASASQGVGSYEQYF	TGTGCCAGCGCCTCCCAGGGGGTGGGCTCCTACGAGCAGTACTTC
TRBV9	.	.	TRBJ1-2	CASSRDGGAPYGYTF	TGTGCCAGCAGCAGAGATGGGGGGGCACCCTATGGCTACACCTTC
TRBV29-1	.	few	TRBJ2-2	CSVGTSTGELFF	TGCAGCGTCGGCACATCCACCGGGGAGCTGTTTTTT
TRBV4-1	.	.	TRBJ2-6	CASSQDGQTGANVLTF	TGCGCCAGCAGCCAAGACGGGCAGACTGGGGCCAACGTCCTGACTTTC
TRBV4-2	.	.	TRBJ2-5	CASSQGWDSGGTQYF	TGTGCCAGCAGCCAAGGATGGGACTCGGGCGGGACCCAGTACTTC
TRBV7-8	.	.	TRBJ2-2	CASSSRIPGELFF	TGTGCCAGCAGCTCACGGATACCCGGGGAGCTGTTTTTT
TRBV7-9	TRBD2	.	TRBJ2-5	CASSPRQASGQNTQYF	TGTGCCAGCAGCCCCCGCCAAGCTAGCGGGCAGAACACCCAGTACTTC
TRBV7-2	.	.	TRBJ2-3	CASSPLAHGGTQYF	TGTGCCAGCAGCCCGCTCGCTCATGGGGGTACGCAGTATTTT
TRBV7-9	.	few	TRBJ1-1	CASSFGGAEAFF	TGTGCCAGCAGCTTCGGCGGGGCCGAAGCTTTCTTT
TRBV7-2	TRBD2	.	TRBJ2-7	CASSLAGLAGYEQYF	TGTGCCAGCAGCTTAGCGGGACTAGCGGGGTACGAGCAGTACTTC
TRBV25-1	.	.	TRBJ2-7	CASSEYSGRGSYEQYF	TGTGCCAGCAGTGAATATAGTGGGAGGGGGTCCTACGAGCAGTACTTC
TRBV10-3	TRBD2	few	TRBJ2-3	CAMGPGLAGSSTDTQYF	TGTGCCATGGGGCCGGGACTAGCGGGGTCTAGCACAGATACGCAGTATTTT
TRBV29-1	TRBD1	.	TRBJ2-7	CSVRQGAGEQYF	TGCAGCGTAAGACAGGGGGCGGGGGAGCAGTACTTC
TRBV27	.	.	TRBJ2-7	CASSFSGVYEQYF	TGTGCCAGCAGTTTTTCGGGGGTCTACGAGCAGTACTTC
TRBV4-3	.	.	TRBJ1-2	CASSQERTGRRGYTF	TGCGCCAGCAGCCAAGAAAGAACAGGGAGACGTGGCTACACCTTC
TRBV9	.	once	TRBJ1-6	CASGTYNSPLHF	TGTGCCAGCGGGACGTACAATTCACCCCTCCACTTT
TRBV29-1	.	few	TRBJ2-5	CSVERLGGETQYF	TGCAGCGTTGAAAGACTAGGTGGAGAGACCCAGTACTTC
TRBV23-1	TRBD1	.	TRBJ1-1	CASSQSQGGGTEAFF	TGCGCCAGCAGTCAATCACAGGGGGGAGGCACTGAAGCTTTCTTT
TRBV2	TRBD1	few	TRBJ2-2	CASSVGQGGTGELFF	TGTGCCAGCAGCGTAGGACAGGGCGGCACCGGGGAGCTGTTTTTT
TRBV4-2	.	.	TRBJ2-3	CASSQVPGSTDTQYF	TGTGCCAGCAGCCAAGTCCCGGGGTCCACAGATACGCAGTATTTT
TRBV29-1	TRBD1	.	TRBJ2-7	CSVRGQYEQYF	TGCAGCGTTAGGGGGCAATACGAGCAGTACTTC
TRBV29-1	.	.	TRBJ1-1	CSVGNQNTEAFF	TGCAGCGTTGGGAACCAGAACACTGAAGCTTTCTTT
TRBV6-6	.	.	TRBJ2-3	CASRVALGTDTQYF	TGTGCCAGCAGGGTGGCGTTGGGCACAGATACGCAGTATTTT
TRBV29-1	.	.	TRBJ1-2	CSVSTGAGGYTF	TGCAGCGTGTCGACAGGTGCAGGCGGCTACACCTTC
TRBV7-2	.	few	TRBJ2-7	CASSSLLRGRGMKGDEQYF	TGTGCCAGCAGCTCGTTACTCCGTGGCAGGGGTATGAAGGGGGACGAGCAGTACTTC
TRBV19	.	.	TRBJ1-1	CASSPPGTAEAFF	TGTGCCAGTAGTCCGCCCGGTACGGCTGAAGCTTTCTTT
TRBV4-2	TRBD2	.	TRBJ2-1	CASSQDWASGGNEQFF	TGTGCCAGCAGCCAAGATTGGGCTAGCGGGGGGAATGAGCAGTTCTTC
TRBV7-2	TRBD2	.	TRBJ2-6	CASRPGRAGANVLTF	TGTGCCAGCAGGCCAGGGAGGGCTGGGGCCAACGTCCTGACTTTC